This T cell receptor (beta chain) was documented in a study of post-analysis software for immune sequencing data. Whole-study context: Multiple sclerosis in the patients followed relapsing-remitting, secondary progressive and progressive-relapsing courses. The study's findings and limits: Strong co-clustering by F measure was evident for samples that had been prepared in the same batch. In patients, about 5 TRBV segments were more frequent than in controls, with TRBV5-6, TRBV5-1 and TRBV20-1 among them.

Worth noting for this clonotype: Its cognate antigen is unknown.

Unique molecular identifiers featured in each of the TCR beta cDNA libraries. cDNA molecules numbering 450,000 to 650,000 came from roughly 1.1 to 9.2 million T cells. TCRdb redid the calling of the PCR reads with MiXCR, one entry per CDR3 protein. The sample lists more than 500,000 distinct CDR3 sequences, roughly 34% occurring once. This CDR3 has 15 amino acids. Per germline, CDR1 MRHNA and CDR2 SNTAGT. The ends lost 3 bases at V and 8 bases at J; junction bases unmatched: 7. Sequencing was done on a sample of blood. The sequence was obtained from a girl younger than 18 with multiple sclerosis. The genes are TRBV6-4 and TRBJ2-3; 11 nucleotides align to TRBD2. The CDR3 region is CASSELAGAGGTQYF. DNA for the CDR3: TGTGCCAGCAGTGAACTAGCGGGGGCCGGTGGTACGCAGTATTTT.